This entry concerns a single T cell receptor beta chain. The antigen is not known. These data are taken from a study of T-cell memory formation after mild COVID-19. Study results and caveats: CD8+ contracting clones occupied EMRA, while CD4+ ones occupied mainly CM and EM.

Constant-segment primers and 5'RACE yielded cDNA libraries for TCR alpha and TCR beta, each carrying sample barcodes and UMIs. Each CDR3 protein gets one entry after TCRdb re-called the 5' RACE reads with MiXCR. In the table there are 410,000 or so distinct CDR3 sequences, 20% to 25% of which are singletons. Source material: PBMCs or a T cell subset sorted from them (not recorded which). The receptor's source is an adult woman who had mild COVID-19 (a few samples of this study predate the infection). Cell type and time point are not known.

CDR3 DNA sequence: TGTGCCAGCAGCTCTTATCAGGGGGCGAACTATGGCTACACCTTC. This encodes CASSSYQGANYGYTF. The V gene is TRBV6-2 or TRBV6-3, the J gene TRBJ1-2, with 8 nucleotides matching TRBD1. The CDR3 is 15 amino acids. Germline V gene sequence: CDR1 MNHEY, CDR2 SVGEGT. Germline trimming cut 6 bases from V and 2 bases from J; bases unmatched to any gene: 8.